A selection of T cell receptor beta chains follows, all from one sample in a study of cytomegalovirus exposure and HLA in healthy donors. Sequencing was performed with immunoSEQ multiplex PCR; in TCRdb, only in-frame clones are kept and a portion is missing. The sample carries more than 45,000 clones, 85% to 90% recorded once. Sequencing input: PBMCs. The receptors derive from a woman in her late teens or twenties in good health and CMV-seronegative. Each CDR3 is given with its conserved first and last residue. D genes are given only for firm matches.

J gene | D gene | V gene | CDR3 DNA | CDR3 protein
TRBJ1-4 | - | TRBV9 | TGTGCCAGCAGCACCGAAGGGGCAGCTAATGAAAAACTGTTTTTT | CASSTEGAANEKLFF
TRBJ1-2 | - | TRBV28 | TGTGCCAGCAGTCCCCCGGGGGGCTATGGCTACACCTTC | CASSPPGGYGYTF
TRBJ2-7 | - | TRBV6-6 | TGTGCCAGCAGTGACAGTTACGAGCAGTACTTC | CASSDSYEQYF
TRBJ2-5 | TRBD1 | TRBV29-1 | TGCAGCGTCGACAGGGGAGGAGAGACCCAGTACTTC | CSVDRGGETQYF
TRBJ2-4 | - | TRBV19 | TGTGCCAGTAGTATTGGGACTCAAGCTAGGAACATTCAGTACTTC | CASSIGTQARNIQYF
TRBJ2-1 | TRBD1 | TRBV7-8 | TGTGCCAGCAGCTTAGTACAGGGGAAAAATGAGCAGTTCTTC | CASSLVQGKNEQFF
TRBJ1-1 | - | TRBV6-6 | TGTGCCAGCAGCCCAGGGGCCACTGAAGCTTTCTTT | CASSPGATEAFF
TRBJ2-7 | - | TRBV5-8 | TGTGCCAGCAGCTTGGTAGGGGCAGGGCTGCGCTCCTACGAGCAGTACTTC | CASSLVGAGLRSYEQYF
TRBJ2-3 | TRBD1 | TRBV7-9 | TGTGCCAGCAGCACTTACCAAACCGGGACAGGTTATTTGGCAGATACGCAGTATTTT | CASSTYQTGTGYLADTQYF
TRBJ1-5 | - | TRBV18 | TGTGCCAGCTCACCTGCAGGGGCGCCAAGCAATCAGCCCCAGCATTTT | CASSPAGAPSNQPQHF
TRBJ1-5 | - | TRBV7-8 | TGTGCCAGCTCCGAAGGAGGCGGAATGCGCAATCAGCCCCAGCATTTT | CASSEGGGMRNQPQHF
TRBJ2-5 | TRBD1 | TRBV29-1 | TGCAGCGTGAGGACAGGGGAAGAGACCCAGTACTTC | CSVRTGEETQYF
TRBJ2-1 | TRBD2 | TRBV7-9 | TGTGCCAGCAGCTTAGGCGGGAGGGATGAGCAGTTCTTC | CASSLGGRDEQFF
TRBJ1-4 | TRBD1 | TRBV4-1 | TGCGCCAGCAGCGAGGGGGGGACAGGGCGGGCTGAAAAACTGTTTTTT | CASSEGGTGRAEKLFF
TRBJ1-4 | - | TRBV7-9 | TGTGCCAGCAGCTTCGGTATCAGGTTCAGGCAAAATGAAAAACTGTTTTTT | CASSFGIRFRQNEKLFF
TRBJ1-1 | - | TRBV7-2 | TGTGCCAGCAGCTTAGTGGGACTCAAAAACACTGAAGCTTTCTTT | CASSLVGLKNTEAFF